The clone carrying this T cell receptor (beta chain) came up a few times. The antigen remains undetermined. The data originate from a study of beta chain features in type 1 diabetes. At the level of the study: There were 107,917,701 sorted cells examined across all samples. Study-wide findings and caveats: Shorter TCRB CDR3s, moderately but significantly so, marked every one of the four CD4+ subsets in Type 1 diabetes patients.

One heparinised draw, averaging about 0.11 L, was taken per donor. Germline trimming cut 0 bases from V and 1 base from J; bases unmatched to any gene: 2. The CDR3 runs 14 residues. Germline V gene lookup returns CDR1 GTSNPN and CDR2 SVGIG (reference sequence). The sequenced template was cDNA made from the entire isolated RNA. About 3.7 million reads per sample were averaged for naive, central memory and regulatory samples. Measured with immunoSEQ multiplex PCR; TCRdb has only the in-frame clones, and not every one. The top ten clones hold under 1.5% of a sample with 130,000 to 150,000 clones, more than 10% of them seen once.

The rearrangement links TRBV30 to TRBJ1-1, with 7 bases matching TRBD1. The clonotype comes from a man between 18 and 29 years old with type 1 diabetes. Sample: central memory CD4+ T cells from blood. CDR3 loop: CAWSVHRGNTEAFF. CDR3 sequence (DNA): TGTGCCTGGAGTGTACACAGGGGGAACACTGAAGCTTTCTTT.